The sequence of this T cell receptor beta chain was determined in a study of blood T cell repertoires in COVID-19. Study background: Nucleic acid was either cDNA or gDNA, and it came from T cells, B-cell-depleted T cells, or PBMCs.

Under the authors' procedure: Amplification of reference gene primers provided the estimated nucleated cell counts. TCRdb's copy holds only in-frame clones and misses some; the assay was immunoSEQ multiplex PCR. V and J calls and clone size are those listed in that table; D and trimming were worked out from the DNA. The sample records approximately 200,000 clones, about 91% being singletons. J was trimmed by 1 base and V by 7 bases; bases with no gene match: 2. In germline, CDR1 is MNHEY, CDR2 SMNVEV (reference sequence). This CDR3 region has 14 residues. The chain is built from TRBV27 and TRBJ2-1; 9 bases match TRBD2. Material: peripheral blood. This clonotype was obtained from a woman between 25 and 40 years old with acute or convalescent COVID-19. CDR3 sequence (DNA): TGTGCCAGCAAGGCGGGAGGGTCCTACAATGAGCAGTTCTTC. Its translation: CASKAGGSYNEQFF.